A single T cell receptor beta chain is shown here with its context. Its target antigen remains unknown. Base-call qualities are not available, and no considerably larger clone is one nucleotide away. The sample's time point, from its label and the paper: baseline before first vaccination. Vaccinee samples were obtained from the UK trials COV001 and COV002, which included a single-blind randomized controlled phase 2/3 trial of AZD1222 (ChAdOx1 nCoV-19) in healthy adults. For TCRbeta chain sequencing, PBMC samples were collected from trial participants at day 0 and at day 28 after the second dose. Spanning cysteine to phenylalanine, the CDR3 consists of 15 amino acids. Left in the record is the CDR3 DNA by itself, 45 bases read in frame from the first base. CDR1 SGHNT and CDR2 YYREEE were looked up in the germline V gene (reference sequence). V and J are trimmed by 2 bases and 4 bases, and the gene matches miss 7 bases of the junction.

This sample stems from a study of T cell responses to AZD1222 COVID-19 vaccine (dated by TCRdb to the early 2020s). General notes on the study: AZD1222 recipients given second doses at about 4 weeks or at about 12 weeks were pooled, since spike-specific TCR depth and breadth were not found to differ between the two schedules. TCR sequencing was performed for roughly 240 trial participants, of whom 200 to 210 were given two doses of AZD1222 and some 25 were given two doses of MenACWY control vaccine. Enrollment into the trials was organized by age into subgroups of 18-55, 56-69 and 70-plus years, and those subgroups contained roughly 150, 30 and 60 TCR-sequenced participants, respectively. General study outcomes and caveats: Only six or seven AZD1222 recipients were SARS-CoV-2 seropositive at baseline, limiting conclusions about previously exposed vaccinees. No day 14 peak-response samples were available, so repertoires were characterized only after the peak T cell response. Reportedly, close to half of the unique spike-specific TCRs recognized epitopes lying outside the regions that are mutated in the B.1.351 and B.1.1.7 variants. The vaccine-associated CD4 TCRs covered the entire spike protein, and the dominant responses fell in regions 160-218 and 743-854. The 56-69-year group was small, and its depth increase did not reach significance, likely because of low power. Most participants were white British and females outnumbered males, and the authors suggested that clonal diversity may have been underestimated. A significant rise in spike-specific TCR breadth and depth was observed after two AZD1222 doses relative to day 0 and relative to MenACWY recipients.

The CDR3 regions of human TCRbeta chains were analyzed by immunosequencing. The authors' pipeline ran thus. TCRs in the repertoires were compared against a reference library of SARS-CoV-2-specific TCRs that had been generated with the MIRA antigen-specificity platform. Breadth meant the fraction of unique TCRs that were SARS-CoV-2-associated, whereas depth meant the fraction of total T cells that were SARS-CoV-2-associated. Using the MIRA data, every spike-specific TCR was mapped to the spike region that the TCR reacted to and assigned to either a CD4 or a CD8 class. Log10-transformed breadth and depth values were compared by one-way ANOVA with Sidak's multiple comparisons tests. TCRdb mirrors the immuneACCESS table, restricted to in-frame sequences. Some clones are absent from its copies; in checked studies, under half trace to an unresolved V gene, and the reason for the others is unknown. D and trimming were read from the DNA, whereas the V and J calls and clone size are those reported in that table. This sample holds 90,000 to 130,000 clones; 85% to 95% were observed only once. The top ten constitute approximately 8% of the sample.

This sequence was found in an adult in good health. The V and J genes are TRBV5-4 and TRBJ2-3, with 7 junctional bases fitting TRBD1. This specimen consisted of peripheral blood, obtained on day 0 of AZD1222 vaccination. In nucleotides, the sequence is TGTGCCAGCAGCTTTCGTCAGGGGGTGGCAGATACGCAGTATTTT. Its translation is CASSFRQGVADTQYF. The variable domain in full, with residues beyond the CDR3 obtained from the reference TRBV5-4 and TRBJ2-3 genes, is ETGVTQSPTHLIKTRGQQVTLRCSSQSGHNTVSWYQQALGQGPQFIFQYYREEENGRGNFPPRFSGLQFPNYSSELNVNALELDDSALYLCASSFRQGVADTQYFGPGTRLTVL.